The following is a T cell receptor beta chain sequence with its context. Its cognate antigen is unknown. The data were taken from a study of cytomegalovirus exposure and HLA in healthy donors. At the level of the study: A subsequent analysis reported that the 120 or so validation repertoires were produced on the same platform that had also been used for the roughly 670 first-cohort repertoires.

Overall study results and limits: A subsequent analysis found that TCR clusters from the first cohort also tended to co-occur in the approximately 110 validation repertoires, with 90% to 95% of cluster scores above 0.

Profiled with immunoSEQ multiplex PCR; TCRdb holds only in-frame clones, not every one. Of 200,000 to 250,000 clones listed, roughly 83% are singletons. Looked up from germline, CDR1 is MDHEN and CDR2 is SYDVKM. The germline V and J ends were trimmed by 4 bases and 1 base, with 7 bases remaining between them. The CDR3 is 13 residues long. This chain links TRBV28 with TRBJ2-5; D gene uncertain. The receptor was derived from a woman under 40 in good health and CMV-seropositive. Sequences were obtained from PBMCs. The CDR3 loop is CASSSRFQETQYF. The DNA of the CDR3 is TGTGCCAGCAGTTCTCGGTTCCAAGAGACCCAGTACTTC.